This T cell receptor beta chain is drawn from a study of Ad26.COV2.S vaccination and SARS-CoV-2 variants. Study summary: Donor was in the COV1001 Ad26.COV2.S trial arm.

This clone was recorded only once. Its cognate antigen is unknown. Treatment noted: roughly 19 received Ad26.COV2.S at low or high dose, single or two shots; 5 received placebo; per-sample allocation not given. Sampling was done on day 63 after the first vaccine or placebo injection. Profiled with immunoSEQ multiplex PCR; TCRdb holds only in-frame clones, not every one. The sample includes under 300,000 clones, around nine tenths of them seen just once. Study findings and constraints: While placebo recipients had lower spike-specific TCR breadth, vaccine recipients had more. After vaccination, substantial breadth of spike-specific CD8+ and CD4+ responses was reported.

This TCR came from a person between 18 and 60 years old who received the Ad26.COV2.S COVID-19 vaccine or a placebo. Sequenced here: peripheral blood, sampled in a trial of Ad26.COV2.S vaccine versus placebo.

For the CDR3, the DNA is TGTGCCAGCAGCCAAGGCAGGGGGCGAAACTATGGCTACACCTTC. Amino acid sequence: CASSQGRGRNYGYTF. V usage is TRBV14 and J usage is TRBJ1-2, with 8 bases that match TRBD1. V was pared by 1 base and J by 2 bases, with 3 bases of the junction left unmatched. Germline loops: CDR1 SGHDN, CDR2 FVKESK. The CDR3 has 15 amino acids.